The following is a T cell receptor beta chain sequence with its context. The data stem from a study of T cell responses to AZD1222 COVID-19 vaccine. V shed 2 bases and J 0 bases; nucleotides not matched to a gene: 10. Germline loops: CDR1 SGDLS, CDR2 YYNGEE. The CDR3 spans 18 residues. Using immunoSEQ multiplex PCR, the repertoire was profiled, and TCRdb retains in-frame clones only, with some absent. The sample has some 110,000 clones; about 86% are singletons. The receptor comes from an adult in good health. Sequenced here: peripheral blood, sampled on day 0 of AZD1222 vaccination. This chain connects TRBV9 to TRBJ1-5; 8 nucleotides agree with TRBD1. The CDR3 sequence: CASSVDIRGQGSNQPQHF. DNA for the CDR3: TGTGCCAGCAGCGTCGACATCCGTGGACAGGGTAGCAATCAGCCCCAGCATTTT.